The source of this T cell receptor beta chain is a study of blood T cell repertoires in COVID-19. The wider study: From the United States, Italy and Spain came samples of acute and convalescent COVID-19.

Per the original methods: Nucleated cell number was recorded as an estimate derived from reference gene primer amplification. Measured with immunoSEQ multiplex PCR; TCRdb has only the in-frame clones, and not every one. V and J calls plus clone size are reproduced from that table; the DNA served to infer D and trimming. This table has a few hundred thousand clones, around 88% appearing once. The V gene lost 9 bases and the J gene lost 0 bases, with 15 bases spanning the gap. The germline V gene encodes CDR1 LNHDA and CDR2 SQIVND (reference sequence). CDR3 length: 15 residues. The sequencing input was peripheral blood. The genes are TRBV19 and TRBJ2-1, with TRBD1 as a possible D gene (5 bases). This TCR was recovered from a woman between 25 and 40 years old who had recovered from COVID-19. CDR3 nucleotide sequence: TGTGCCAGCCACAATCAGGGCAGCTCCTACAATGAGCAGTTCTTC. Protein product: CASHNQGSSYNEQFF.